The 16 T cell receptor beta chains below were found in one sample sequenced in a study of T cell responses to AZD1222 COVID-19 vaccine. Libraries were prepared by immunoSEQ multiplex PCR; TCRdb keeps only in-frame clonotypes and omits some of them. The sample holds 120,000 or so clones, about 90% seen once. Specimen: peripheral blood, collected 28 days after the second AZD1222 dose. These TCRs come from an adult who received the AZD1222 COVID-19 vaccine.

CDR3 amino acids: CAISEMTGGYTF. CDR3 nucleotide sequence: TGTGCCATCAGTGAGATGACGGGGGGCTACACCTTC. J is TRBJ1-2 and V is TRBV10-3; the D is unclear. The germline V gene has CDR1 ENHRY and CDR2 SYGVKD. The CDR3 extends over 12 amino acids. V gave up 2 bases and J gave up 8 bases, with 9 bases separating them.

This clone appeared a few times. This sequence joins TRBV14 and TRBJ2-7, with 13 bases that match TRBD2. V gave up 4 bases and J gave up 1 base; unmatched junction bases: 4. This CDR3 has 16 residues. The germline CDR1 and CDR2 sequences are SGHDN and FVKESK. CDR3 region: CASSRGLAGTSYEQYF. DNA for the CDR3: TGTGCCAGCAGCCGGGGACTAGCGGGAACTTCCTACGAGCAGTACTTC.

The chain is built from TRBV11-3 and TRBJ2-7; no reliable D call. The CDR3 is made up of 12 amino acids. Deletions cut 6 bases from V and 5 bases from J, with 11 bases between. Looked up from germline, CDR1 is SGHNT and CDR2 is YENEEA. CDR3 sequence: CASRLTGHEQYF. The CDR3, as DNA: TGTGCCAGCAGGTTAACCGGGCACGAGCAGTACTTC.

This clone was counted once. J is TRBJ1-5 and V is TRBV19; no definite D call. Germline loops: CDR1 LNHDA, CDR2 SQIVND (reference sequence). The CDR3 has 13 amino acids. Trimming took 6 bases from V and 3 from J, leaving 9 bases between them. The CDR3 spells CASRPGFNQPQHF. CDR3 DNA: TGTGCCAGTAGGCCGGGCTTCAATCAGCCCCAGCATTTT.

This sequence joins TRBV19 and TRBJ1-3; D ambiguous. Trimming left V 5 bases short and J 1 base short, with 12 bases between. This CDR3 is 15 amino acids long. Germline CDR1 is LNHDA and CDR2 is SQIVND (reference sequence). CDR3 bases: TGTGCCAGTAGTCCCTTGTCCGGATCTGGAAACACCATATATTTT. Its translation: CASSPLSGSGNTIYF.

This chain connects TRBV2 to TRBJ2-5; 8 nucleotides match TRBD2. Losses at the gene ends were 6 bases for V and 2 bases for J; bases not matched to a gene: 5. CDR1 and CDR2 (germline): SNHLY, FYNNEI. This CDR3 has 14 amino acids. The CDR3 region has the DNA TGTGCCAGCAGACCGGGACTAGAACAAGAGACCCAGTACTTC. This translates into CASRPGLEQETQYF. Based on the CDR3 plus reference TRBV2 and TRBJ2-5, the full variable domain is EPEVTQTPSHQVTQMGQEVILRCVPISNHLYFYWYRQILGQKVEFLVSFYNNEISEKSEIFDDQFSVERPDGSNFTLKIRSTKLEDSAMYFCASRPGLEQETQYFGPGTRLLVL.

The V call is TRBV24-1, the J call TRBJ2-2; 10 nucleotides align to TRBD1. CDR1 and CDR2 from the germline V gene are KGHDR and SFDVKD. Germline trimming cut 9 bases from V and 4 bases from J; bases unmatched to any gene: 13. The CDR3 runs 17 residues. CDR3 region: CATGQGVEGMGTGELFF. The CDR3 DNA sequence: TGTGCCACCGGACAGGGGGTTGAGGGAATGGGCACCGGGGAGCTGTTTTTT.

The chain has TRBV6-5 and TRBJ1-2; maybe TRBD1 (6 bases). Trimming took 4 bases from V and 4 from J, leaving 19 bases between them. Germline V lookup: CDR1 MNHEY, CDR2 SVGAGI. This CDR3 comprises 16 residues. CDR3 DNA: TGTGCCAGCAGTTCATTAGGGGGAGGGCGCAGCTATGGCTACACCTTC. Protein sequence: CASSSLGGGRSYGYTF.

The V and J genes are TRBV9 and TRBJ1-3, with D uncertain. The CDR3 covers 13 residues. Germline values: CDR1 SGDLS, CDR2 YYNGEE. Trimming cost V 0 bases and J 4 bases, with 5 bases left between them. The CDR3 nucleotides are TGTGCCAGCAGCGTAGGTCGCGGAAACACCATATATTTT. Protein sequence: CASSVGRGNTIYF.

This chain joins TRBV6-1 and TRBJ2-3, with D unclear. This CDR3 comprises 17 residues. The germline V and J ends were trimmed by 1 base and 2 bases, with 16 bases remaining between them. Germline V gene data show CDR1 as MNHNS and CDR2 as SASEGT. The chain's CDR3 is CASSEGSPSSTTDTQYF. CDR3 DNA sequence: TGTGCCAGCAGTGAAGGAAGCCCCAGTTCCACCACAGATACGCAGTATTTT.

The chain recombines TRBV10-3 with TRBJ2-3; 13 bases are a match to TRBD2. CDR3 length: 17 amino acids. With 8 bases clipped from V and 1 base from J, the junction kept 9 bases outside the gene matches. CDR1 is ENHRY and CDR2 is SYGVKD in the germline V gene. The CDR3 protein is CAIARTSGGQGTDTQYF. CDR3 DNA: TGTGCCATCGCCCGGACTAGCGGGGGTCAGGGCACAGATACGCAGTATTTT.

This chain links TRBV12-3 or TRBV12-4 with TRBJ2-1; D not resolved. Trimming left V 5 bases short and J 7 bases short, with 6 bases between. The CDR3 totals 11 residues. CDR3 region: CASSLGNEQFF. DNA of the CDR3: TGTGCCAGCAGTCTCGGGAATGAGCAGTTCTTC.

This clone was seen more than once but under ten times. CDR3 DNA: TGTGCCAGCAGTTCCCCGGGACAGGGTTACACTGAAGCTTTCTTT. The encoded protein is CASSSPGQGYTEAFF. The gene calls are TRBV6-5 and TRBJ1-1; 9 bases line up with TRBD1. Trimming removed 4 bases from V and 3 bases from J; junction bases left unmatched: 6. Germline V gene lookup returns CDR1 MNHEY and CDR2 SVGAGI. The CDR3 totals 15 residues.

This chain joins TRBV11-3 and TRBJ2-3, with TRBD1 identical over 9 bases. This CDR3 is built from 13 residues. In germline, CDR1 is SGHNT, CDR2 YENEEA. V lost 6 bases to trimming and J lost 4 bases; unmatched junction nucleotides: 2. The CDR3 loop reads CASSRQGADTQYF. In nucleotides, the CDR3 is TGTGCCAGCAGTCGACAGGGGGCAGATACGCAGTATTTT. Combining the CDR3 with reference TRBV11-3 and TRBJ2-3 gives the whole variable domain EAGVVQSPRYKIIEKKQPVAFWCNPISGHNTLYWYLQNLGQGPELLIRYENEEAVDDSQLPKDRFSAERLKGVDSTLKIQPAELGDSAVYLCASSRQGADTQYFGPGTRLTVL.

This rearrangement joins TRBV19 to TRBJ2-7; D perhaps matches TRBD1 (6 bases). Trimming stripped 5 bases from V and 0 bases from J, with 14 bases between. CDR1 and CDR2 (germline): LNHDA, SQIVND (reference sequence). CDR3 length equals 15 residues. This chain's CDR3 is CASSVGTSSSYEQYF. The CDR3 nucleotides read TGTGCCAGTAGTGTAGGGACATCGAGCTCCTACGAGCAGTACTTC.

This clone appeared once. The chain is built from TRBV18 and TRBJ2-7; D unclear. V dropped 1 base and J dropped 1 base, with 2 bases sitting between them. Germline V lookup: CDR1 KGHSH, CDR2 LQKENI. The CDR3 consists of 12 residues. In DNA, the CDR3 is TGTGCCAGCTCACCACAGTCCTACGAGCAGTACTTC. Translation gives CASSPQSYEQYF.